This TCR beta chain was sequenced during a study of beta chain features in type 1 diabetes. Based on CD45RO/CCR7/CD25/CD127/CD95/CD27, CD4+ regulatory, stem cell-like memory, naive and central memory cells were sorted. As every portion of the isolated RNA was reverse transcribed, the sequencing read expressed TCRB transcripts. Average reads for naive, central memory and regulatory T cell samples were around 4 million. Measured with immunoSEQ multiplex PCR; TCRdb has only the in-frame clones, and not every one. Counted here are more than 100,000 clones, 9% occurring once; the ten biggest clones make up approximately 0.7%. In regard to this clone: What it binds is unknown.

Per the germline V gene, CDR1 is LGHNA and CDR2 is YNFKEQ. Trimming stripped 0 bases from V and 7 bases from J, with 10 bases between. The CDR3 is made up of 15 amino acids. Study-level results: Possible PCR preference for shorter templates applied equally to patients and controls. In every one of the four CD4+ subsets, TCRB CDR3s were moderately but significantly shorter in Type 1 diabetes patients. When VDJ junctions were examined, type 1 diabetes patients showed fewer insertions and more deletions.

V gene TRBV4-2 combines with J gene TRBJ1-6; D gene uncertain. The sample was central memory CD4+ T cells from blood. This clonotype was sampled from a man aged 25 to 40 with type 1 diabetes. The CDR3 DNA is TGTGCCAGCAGCCAAGAAGGAGAGAAAAATTCACCCCTCCACTTT. Its protein is CASSQEGEKNSPLHF.